This entry lists 3 T cell receptor beta chains sequenced from one sample in a study of blood T cell repertoires in COVID-19. Measured with immunoSEQ multiplex PCR; TCRdb has only the in-frame clones, and not every one. The data contain 100,000 to 120,000 clones, 75% to 85% of them seen just once; the ten biggest clones take up 16%. Sequences were obtained from peripheral blood. The receptors stem from a woman in her sixties or seventies with acute or convalescent COVID-19.

This clone qualifies as medium-sized. This sample also contains other DNA sequences that code for the same CDR3. This sequence joins TRBV2 and TRBJ2-3; 9 bases are a match to TRBD2. This CDR3 region has 16 residues. Germline trimming cut 3 bases from V and 2 bases from J; bases unmatched to any gene: 6. CDR1 is SNHLY and CDR2 is FYNNEI in the germline V gene. The CDR3 loop reads CASSEGLAGTTDTQYF. The CDR3 DNA reads TGTGCCAGCAGTGAGGGTCTAGCGGGGACCACAGATACGCAGTATTTT.

This clone was counted a few times. The V call is TRBV28, the J call TRBJ1-5; the match to TRBD1 covers 8 bases. This CDR3 contains 18 residues. The V and J ends lost 2 bases and 9 bases, in that order; junction bases with no gene match: 18. Germline-derived CDR1 and CDR2 are MDHEN and SYDVKM. The CDR3 region has the DNA TGTGCCAGCAGTTTAATTGGTTGGACAGGGATCATCCTGCCGCCCCAGCATTTT. This sequence encodes CASSLIGWTGIILPPQHF.

V gene TRBV29-1 combines with J gene TRBJ1-5, with 7 bases aligning to TRBD1. The CDR3 sequence is 14 residues long. Germline V CDR1 and CDR2: SQVTM, ANQGSEA. Trimming at V came to 6 bases and at J to 0 bases, leaving 5 bases not matched to a gene. CDR3 DNA: TGCAGCGTGGGCCCAGGGGGTAGCAATCAGCCCCAGCATTTT. Amino acids: CSVGPGGSNQPQHF.